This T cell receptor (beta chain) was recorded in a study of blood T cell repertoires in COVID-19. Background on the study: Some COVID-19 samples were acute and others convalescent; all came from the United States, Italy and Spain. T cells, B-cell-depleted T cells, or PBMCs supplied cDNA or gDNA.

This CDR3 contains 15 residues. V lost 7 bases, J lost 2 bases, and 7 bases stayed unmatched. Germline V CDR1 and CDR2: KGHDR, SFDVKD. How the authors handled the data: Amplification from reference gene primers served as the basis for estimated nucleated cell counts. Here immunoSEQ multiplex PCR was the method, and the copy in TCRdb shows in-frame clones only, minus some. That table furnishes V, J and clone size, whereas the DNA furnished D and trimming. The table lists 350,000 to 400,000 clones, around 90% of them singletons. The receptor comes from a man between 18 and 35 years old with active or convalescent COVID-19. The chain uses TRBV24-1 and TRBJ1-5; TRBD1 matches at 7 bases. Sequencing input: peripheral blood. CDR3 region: CATSQTGAGNQPQHF. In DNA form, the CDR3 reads TGTGCCACCAGCCAAACAGGGGCGGGCAATCAGCCCCAGCATTTT.